This passage covers 10 T cell receptor beta chains from one sample sequenced in a study of long-term antiretroviral therapy in people with HIV. Samples were assayed with immunoSEQ v3.0 at survey level. Profiling relied on immunoSEQ multiplex PCR, and the TCRdb table lists in-frame clones only, not all of them. The sample consists of some 48,000 clones, about 86% of them appearing once. The specimen comprised unsorted PBMCs, sampled 0.8 years after starting antiretroviral therapy. The receptor source for this set is a woman younger than 35 with HIV.

The J gene is TRBJ1-1, the V gene TRBV25-1, with D tentatively TRBD1 (6 bases). The CDR3 contains 15 residues. CDR1 is MGHDK, CDR2 SYGVNS, per germline. V was pared by 5 bases and J by 0 bases, with 13 bases between. The CDR3 sequence is CASSSTGMVNTEAFF. The CDR3 bases are TGTGCCAGCAGTTCCACAGGGATGGTGAACACTGAAGCTTTCTTT. Complete variable domain (other parts from reference TRBV25-1 and TRBJ1-1): EADIYQTPRYLVIGTGKKITLECSQTMGHDKMYWYQQDPGMELHLIHYSYGVNSTEKGDLSSESTVSRIRTEHFPLTLESARPSHTSQYLCASSSTGMVNTEAFFGQGTRLTVV.

CDR3 in DNA: TGTGCCAGCAGCTTGGGGGAGCGGGCAAGCACAGATACGCAGTATTTT. Its translation is CASSLGERASTDTQYF. This sequence joins TRBV5-6 and TRBJ2-3; the D gene is possibly TRBD2 (6 bases). The CDR3 is 16 amino acids. The V end was cut by 0 bases, the J end by 0 bases, with 11 bases between. Looked up from germline, CDR1 is SGHDT and CDR2 is YYEEEE.

CDR3 in DNA: TGTGCCAGCAGACCGCTGGACAGGAATAGCAATCAGCCCCAGCATTTT. The encoded protein is CASRPLDRNSNQPQHF. The chain employs TRBV27 and TRBJ1-5, with 7 bases fitting TRBD1. The J segment lost 0 bases and the V segment lost 6 bases, leaving 8 bases of the junction unmatched. The CDR3 totals 16 residues. Germline values: CDR1 MNHEY, CDR2 SMNVEV (reference sequence).

As DNA, the CDR3 is TGTGCCAGCAGCCCCGGGACAGGGGGCGTATACGAGCAGTACTTC. Protein product: CASSPGTGGVYEQYF. The chain links TRBV9 to TRBJ2-7, with 12 bases identical to TRBD1. The CDR3 contains 15 residues. The junction had 6 bases not matched to a gene; V was cut back by 4 bases and J by 4 bases. From germline, CDR1 is SGDLS and CDR2 YYNGEE.

The rearrangement links TRBV19 to TRBJ1-2, with 7 nucleotides matching TRBD1. V dropped 5 bases and J dropped 7; count of bases not matched to a gene: 7. The CDR3 spans 13 residues. Germline loops: CDR1 LNHDA, CDR2 SQIVND (reference sequence). The CDR3 coding sequence is TGTGCCAGTAGTGTGCAGGGGGTAGTTGGCTACACCTTC. It is translated as CASSVQGVVGYTF.

V gene TRBV5-1 combines with J gene TRBJ2-6; D tentatively reads TRBD1 or TRBD2 (5 bases each). Germline assignment: CDR1 SGHRS and CDR2 YFSETQ. V dropped 1 base and J dropped 4 bases, with 9 bases sitting between them. There are 15 residues in the CDR3. CDR3 sequence (DNA): TGCGCCAGCAGCTTGCGGGGCTCCGGGGCCAACGTCCTGACTTTC. This gives the protein CASSLRGSGANVLTF.

The rearrangement uses TRBV7-2 and TRBJ1-3; D call uncertain. Germline V CDR1 and CDR2: SGHTA, FQGNSA. The CDR3 covers 16 residues. Trimming took off 5 bases at V and 0 bases at J, with 14 bases between the two ends. The DNA of the CDR3 is TGTGCCAGCAGCCCACTACGGCTTTCCTCTGGAAACACCATATATTTT. It codes for CASSPLRLSSGNTIYF.

The V call is TRBV9, the J call TRBJ2-7, with TRBD1 identical over 10 bases. Germline trimming cut 4 bases from V and 5 bases from J; bases unmatched to any gene: 12. Germline values: CDR1 SGDLS, CDR2 YYNGEE. The CDR3 runs to 16 residues. CDR3 in DNA: TGTGCCAGCAGCCCCTTACCGACAGGGGGCAGCCACGAGCAGTACTTC. This gives the protein CASSPLPTGGSHEQYF.

V usage is TRBV29-1 and J usage is TRBJ2-7, with TRBD2 as a possible D gene (6 bases). This CDR3 is 14 amino acids long. Germline assignment: CDR1 SQVTM and CDR2 ANQGSEA. The germline V and J ends were trimmed by 6 bases and 1 base, with 16 bases remaining between them. The DNA of the CDR3 is TGCAGCGTCGCGGGAACCCTCCAATCCTACGAGCAGTACTTC. As protein: CSVAGTLQSYEQYF.

The chain joins TRBV6-5 to TRBJ1-1; D perhaps matches TRBD1 (5 bases). Trimming took 7 bases from V and 2 from J, leaving 11 bases between them. This CDR3 comprises 13 residues. Germline lookup yields CDR1 MNHEY and CDR2 SVGAGI. The CDR3 loop is CASNRQLNTEAFF. In DNA form, the CDR3 reads TGTGCCAGCAATAGACAGCTTAACACTGAAGCTTTCTTT.